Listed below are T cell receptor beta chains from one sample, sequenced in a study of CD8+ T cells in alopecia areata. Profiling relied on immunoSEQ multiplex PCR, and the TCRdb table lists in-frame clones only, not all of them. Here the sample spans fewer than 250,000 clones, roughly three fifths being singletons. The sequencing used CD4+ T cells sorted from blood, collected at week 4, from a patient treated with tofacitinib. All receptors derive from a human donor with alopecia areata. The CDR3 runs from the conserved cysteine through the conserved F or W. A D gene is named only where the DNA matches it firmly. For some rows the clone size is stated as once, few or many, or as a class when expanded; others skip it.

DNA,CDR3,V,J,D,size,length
TGTGCCAGCAGTTACAGTCAAGGGTGGAGCTATGGCTACACCTTC,CASSYSQGWSYGYTF,TRBV6-5,TRBJ1-2,-,-,15
TGCAGCGCGACCCTTACAGTCACAAACACTGAAGCTTTCTTT,CSATLTVTNTEAFF,TRBV29-1,TRBJ1-1,-,-,14
TGTGCCTGGACGAACCGGGACGGTTGGGGAAACTATGGCTACACCTTC,CAWTNRDGWGNYGYTF,TRBV30,TRBJ1-2,-,-,16
TGCGCCAGCAGCCAAGAAGGGACAGATTACAATGAGCAGTTCTTC,CASSQEGTDYNEQFF,TRBV4-1,TRBJ2-1,TRBD1,few,15
TGTGCCAGCAGCTCCGGTACAGGGAGGGACATTCAGTACTTC,CASSSGTGRDIQYF,TRBV7-9,TRBJ2-4,-,once,14
TGTGCCTGGATGGAGTTCCAGGGAAGCCCTGAAGCTTTCTTT,CAWMEFQGSPEAFF,TRBV30,TRBJ1-1,-,few,14
TGCAGCGCCCACAGGGGAAATGAGCAGTTCTTC,CSAHRGNEQFF,TRBV29-1,TRBJ2-1,TRBD1,-,11
TGTGCCTGGAGTGCGGGACTAGCGGGACCCGCTGATACGCAGTATTTT,CAWSAGLAGPADTQYF,TRBV30,TRBJ2-3,TRBD2,-,16
TGTGCCAGTAGTTTTAGCGGGAGTGAGGATGAGCAGTTCTTC,CASSFSGSEDEQFF,TRBV19,TRBJ2-1,TRBD2,-,14
TGTGCCACCAGCAGAGGAGACCGTTATAGCAATCAGCCCCAGCATTTT,CATSRGDRYSNQPQHF,TRBV15,TRBJ1-5,-,once,16
TGTGCCAGCAGTTACTCAGCAGGAGGTCGAGAGACCCAGTACTTC,CASSYSAGGRETQYF,TRBV6-6,TRBJ2-5,-,-,15
TGTGCCAGTAGCCCCGGGACATTCTATGGCTACACCTTC,CASSPGTFYGYTF,TRBV19,TRBJ1-2,-,-,13
TGTGCCAGACATGGGACTAGCGGGATGAACACCGGGGAGCTGTTTTTT,CARHGTSGMNTGELFF,TRBV7-9,TRBJ2-2,TRBD2,-,16
TGTGCCAGCAGAGAGGTGACAGGGGGGACTGGGGCCAACGTCCTGACTTTC,CASREVTGGTGANVLTF,TRBV4-2,TRBJ2-6,TRBD1,-,17
TGTGCCAGCAGCTCATCCCGGGGGAACACTGAAGCTTTCTTT,CASSSSRGNTEAFF,TRBV7-2,TRBJ1-1,-,-,14
TGTGCCAGCAGCCAAGGACTAGCGGGAGTGGAGACCCAGTACTTC,CASSQGLAGVETQYF,TRBV27,TRBJ2-5,TRBD2,few,15
TGTGCCAGTTGGACCGGGACAGGGGGTTACGAGCAGTACTTC,CASWTGTGGYEQYF,TRBV28,TRBJ2-7,TRBD1,-,14
TGCGCCAGCAGCTTAGAACAGGGTCATGGCTACACCTTC,CASSLEQGHGYTF,TRBV5-1,TRBJ1-2,-,-,13
TGTGCCAGCAGTTTCAGGGTCGGGGGCACGGCTTTCTTT,CASSFRVGGTAFF,TRBV27,TRBJ1-1,-,-,13
TGTGCCAGCTCGAAAGGACTAGTGAGCGTCGGGGAGCTGTTTTTT,CASSKGLVSVGELFF,TRBV2,TRBJ2-2,TRBD2,-,15
TGCAGCGTTGGGAGCCTAGCGGGAGGCCCGAGGAATGAGCAGTTCTTC,CSVGSLAGGPRNEQFF,TRBV29-1,TRBJ2-1,TRBD2,-,16
TGTGCCAGCAGCCGTTCGAGTGCAGGTTTTGTTTCCTACGAGCAGTACTTC,CASSRSSAGFVSYEQYF,TRBV4-2,TRBJ2-7,-,-,17
TGTGCCAGCAGGGAACTAGCGGGATCCGACCTCGGGATCTTC,CASRELAGSDLGIF,TRBV2,TRBJ2-1,TRBD2,-,14
TGTGCCAGCAGCCTTAGCAATCAGCCCCAGCATTTT,CASSLSNQPQHF,TRBV7-2,TRBJ1-5,-,-,12
TGTGCCAGCAGCGTAGGTACACAGGCTAACGGCTACACCTTC,CASSVGTQANGYTF,TRBV9,TRBJ1-2,-,-,14
TGTGCCAGCAGGTTGACAGGGCGGAACACTGAAGCTTTCTTT,CASRLTGRNTEAFF,TRBV11-1,TRBJ1-1,TRBD1,-,14
TGTGCCACCAGCAGGTTAACAGGGGTCAATCAGCCCCAGCATTTT,CATSRLTGVNQPQHF,TRBV15,TRBJ1-5,TRBD1,-,15
TGCGCCAGCAGCCAAGATGGGATGGCGGCCTACGAGCAGTACTTC,CASSQDGMAAYEQYF,TRBV4-3,TRBJ2-7,-,few,15
TGTGCCAGCAGCCCGGGACCGGGGAGCTACACCTTC,CASSPGPGSYTF,TRBV7-2,TRBJ1-2,-,-,12
TGTGCCAGCAGCGAGGGACTAGCGGGAGTAGGGTTCTTC,CASSEGLAGVGFF,TRBV9,TRBJ2-1,TRBD2,once,13
TGTGCCTGGACTGGGAGTAGCGCAGATACGCAGTATTTT,CAWTGSSADTQYF,TRBV30,TRBJ2-3,-,-,13
TGCAGCGTTAATAAAGAAGCTTTCTTT,CSVNKEAFF,TRBV29-1,TRBJ1-1,-,-,9
TGTGCCTGGAACGTAGCGGGAAGCTCCTACAATGAGCAGTTCTTC,CAWNVAGSSYNEQFF,TRBV30,TRBJ2-1,TRBD2,once,15
TGTGCCTGGAGCTGGGGCCTCCTGAACACTGAAGCTTTCTTT,CAWSWGLLNTEAFF,TRBV30,TRBJ1-1,-,-,14
TGTGCCTGGAGTGACTCCTACGAGGGCTACACCTTC,CAWSDSYEGYTF,TRBV30,TRBJ1-2,-,-,12
TGTGCCAGCAGTTCCTGGGGACAGTCGGGGGAGCAGTACTTC,CASSSWGQSGEQYF,TRBV27,TRBJ2-7,TRBD1,-,14
TGTGCCAGCAGTTCAACAGGGGGCTGGGGCGAGCAGTACTTC,CASSSTGGWGEQYF,TRBV27,TRBJ2-7,TRBD1,-,14
TGCAGCTTCCTAGCGGGGGGTCACAATGAGCAGTTCTTC,CSFLAGGHNEQFF,TRBV29-1,TRBJ2-1,TRBD2,few,13
TGTGCCAGCAGCCATACGCGGGTTCTCTCCTACGAGCAGTACTTC,CASSHTRVLSYEQYF,TRBV4-2,TRBJ2-7,-,-,15
TGTGCCAGCAGTGAACGGGGAACCGAGCAGTACTTC,CASSERGTEQYF,TRBV2,TRBJ2-7,-,-,12